A selection of T cell receptor beta chains follows, all from one sample in a study of blood T cell repertoires in COVID-19. Libraries were prepared by immunoSEQ multiplex PCR; TCRdb keeps only in-frame clonotypes and omits some of them. This repertoire shows around 220,000 clones, roughly four fifths found once; its top ten account for 8% to 9%. Sample: peripheral blood. The receptors shown here come from an elderly woman with COVID-19, enrolled during active disease. Both conserved end residues are part of each CDR3. Each record gives: V gene, clone size, J gene, D gene, CDR3 protein, CDR3 DNA. A D gene is named only where the DNA matches it firmly. Not all rows give a size; the values are once, few, many and, for expanded clones, a class.

v_call: TRBV30
clone_size: .
j_call: TRBJ1-5
d_call: .
cdr3_aa: CAWSVGGDNPQHF
cdr3_nt: TGTGCCTGGAGTGTGGGGGGGGATAATCCCCAGCATTTT

v_call: TRBV14
clone_size: .
j_call: TRBJ1-1
d_call: .
cdr3_aa: CASSQDLQGRGAFF
cdr3_nt: TGTGCCAGCAGCCAAGATTTGCAGGGTAGGGGCGCTTTCTTT

v_call: TRBV4-1
clone_size: .
j_call: TRBJ2-5
d_call: TRBD1
cdr3_aa: CASSPDRGETQYF
cdr3_nt: TGCGCCAGCAGCCCGGACAGGGGAGAGACCCAGTACTTC

v_call: TRBV10-2
clone_size: .
j_call: TRBJ1-2
d_call: .
cdr3_aa: CASNTGYGYTF
cdr3_nt: TGCGCCAGCAATACGGGCTATGGCTACACCTTC

v_call: TRBV30
clone_size: .
j_call: TRBJ2-7
d_call: .
cdr3_aa: CAWSLGRSYEQYF
cdr3_nt: TGTGCCTGGAGCCTAGGCAGATCGTACGAGCAGTACTTC

v_call: TRBV6-6
clone_size: .
j_call: TRBJ1-3
d_call: TRBD1
cdr3_aa: CASSYGQGGGNTIYF
cdr3_nt: TGTGCCAGCAGTTACGGACAGGGAGGCGGAAACACCATATATTTT

v_call: TRBV18
clone_size: .
j_call: TRBJ2-5
d_call: .
cdr3_aa: CASQAGEQETQYF
cdr3_nt: TGTGCCAGCCAGGCAGGGGAGCAAGAGACCCAGTACTTC

v_call: TRBV5-1
clone_size: .
j_call: TRBJ1-1
d_call: TRBD1
cdr3_aa: CASSPRRGGASTEAFF
cdr3_nt: TGCGCCAGCAGCCCACGGAGAGGGGGCGCAAGCACTGAAGCTTTCTTT

v_call: TRBV28
clone_size: .
j_call: TRBJ1-1
d_call: .
cdr3_aa: CASRTPGRGTEAFF
cdr3_nt: TGTGCCAGCCGAACCCCGGGGAGGGGGACTGAAGCTTTCTTT

v_call: TRBV5-1
clone_size: once
j_call: TRBJ1-2
d_call: TRBD1
cdr3_aa: CASSTGQGSYGYTF
cdr3_nt: TGCGCCAGCAGCACGGGACAGGGGAGCTATGGCTACACCTTC

v_call: TRBV28
clone_size: .
j_call: TRBJ1-3
d_call: .
cdr3_aa: CASSAVRAGNTIYF
cdr3_nt: TGTGCCAGCAGTGCCGTGAGGGCTGGAAACACCATATATTTT

v_call: TRBV6-5
clone_size: .
j_call: TRBJ1-1
d_call: .
cdr3_aa: CASGQLQGTEAFF
cdr3_nt: TGTGCCAGCGGTCAATTACAGGGCACTGAAGCTTTCTTT

v_call: TRBV6-1
clone_size: .
j_call: TRBJ1-5
d_call: TRBD1
cdr3_aa: CASSENRGGQPQHF
cdr3_nt: TGTGCCAGCAGTGAAAACAGGGGTGGTCAGCCCCAGCATTTT

v_call: TRBV7-8
clone_size: .
j_call: TRBJ2-5
d_call: .
cdr3_aa: CASSLAGTRNQETQYF
cdr3_nt: TGTGCCAGCAGCTTAGCAGGGACTCGGAATCAAGAGACCCAGTACTTC

v_call: TRBV19
clone_size: .
j_call: TRBJ1-4
d_call: TRBD1
cdr3_aa: CASSIEGGSEKLFF
cdr3_nt: TGTGCCAGTAGTATAGAAGGGGGCAGTGAAAAACTGTTTTTT

v_call: TRBV28
clone_size: few
j_call: TRBJ1-2
d_call: .
cdr3_aa: CASSLGLKGYTF
cdr3_nt: TGTGCCAGCAGTTTAGGACTGAAGGGCTACACCTTC

v_call: TRBV5-4
clone_size: .
j_call: TRBJ2-2
d_call: .
cdr3_aa: CASSLESFAGELFF
cdr3_nt: TGTGCCAGCAGCTTGGAAAGCTTTGCCGGGGAGCTGTTTTTT

v_call: TRBV28
clone_size: few
j_call: TRBJ1-5
d_call: .
cdr3_aa: CASRETAINQPQHF
cdr3_nt: TGTGCCAGCAGGGAGACAGCGATAAATCAGCCCCAGCATTTT

v_call: TRBV27
clone_size: .
j_call: TRBJ2-5
d_call: TRBD1
cdr3_aa: CASSLSGQGVWETQYF
cdr3_nt: TGTGCCAGCAGTTTATCTGGACAGGGCGTTTGGGAGACCCAGTACTTC

v_call: TRBV11-2
clone_size: .
j_call: TRBJ1-1
d_call: .
cdr3_aa: CASSPDSGDTEAFF
cdr3_nt: TGTGCCAGCAGCCCGGACAGTGGTGACACTGAAGCTTTCTTT

v_call: TRBV7-9
clone_size: .
j_call: TRBJ2-7
d_call: TRBD1
cdr3_aa: CASSFPGQGLYEQYF
cdr3_nt: TGTGCCAGCAGCTTTCCGGGACAGGGGCTGTACGAGCAGTACTTC

v_call: TRBV18
clone_size: .
j_call: TRBJ1-2
d_call: .
cdr3_aa: CASSPSEEREYTF
cdr3_nt: TGTGCCAGCTCACCATCAGAGGAGAGGGAATACACCTTC

v_call: TRBV6-5
clone_size: .
j_call: TRBJ2-1
d_call: .
cdr3_aa: CASSWGDAYNEQFF
cdr3_nt: TGTGCCAGCAGTTGGGGGGACGCCTACAATGAGCAGTTCTTC

v_call: TRBV10-3
clone_size: .
j_call: TRBJ1-2
d_call: TRBD1
cdr3_aa: CAISERTGSLYGYTF
cdr3_nt: TGTGCCATCAGTGAGCGGACAGGGAGCCTCTATGGCTACACCTTC

v_call: TRBV30
clone_size: .
j_call: TRBJ1-4
d_call: .
cdr3_aa: CAWRREAPNEKLFF
cdr3_nt: TGTGCCTGGAGGAGGGAAGCACCCAATGAAAAACTGTTTTTT

v_call: TRBV7-9
clone_size: .
j_call: TRBJ2-3
d_call: .
cdr3_aa: CASSMTSSTDTQYF
cdr3_nt: TGTGCCAGCAGCATGACTAGTAGCACAGATACGCAGTATTTT

v_call: TRBV7-2
clone_size: .
j_call: TRBJ2-6
d_call: .
cdr3_aa: CASSLIGDSGANVLTF
cdr3_nt: TGTGCCAGCAGCTTAATTGGAGACTCTGGGGCCAACGTCCTGACTTTC

v_call: TRBV3-1/TRBV3-2
clone_size: .
j_call: TRBJ2-2
d_call: TRBD1
cdr3_aa: CASSHWRTGGSGELFF
cdr3_nt: TGTGCCAGCAGCCATTGGAGGACAGGGGGCTCCGGGGAGCTGTTTTTT

v_call: TRBV6-1
clone_size: .
j_call: TRBJ2-5
d_call: .
cdr3_aa: CASSEAARGYWTQYF
cdr3_nt: TGTGCCAGCAGTGAAGCAGCCCGGGGATATTGGACCCAGTACTTC

v_call: TRBV9
clone_size: .
j_call: TRBJ2-2
d_call: TRBD2
cdr3_aa: CASSARGGSGVVGELFF
cdr3_nt: TGTGCCAGCAGCGCTCGGGGTGGCAGCGGGGTGGTCGGGGAGCTGTTTTTT

v_call: TRBV16
clone_size: .
j_call: TRBJ1-1
d_call: TRBD1
cdr3_aa: CASSRGQVLNTEAFF
cdr3_nt: TGTGCCAGCAGCCGCGGACAGGTTTTGAACACTGAAGCTTTCTTT

v_call: TRBV6-1
clone_size: .
j_call: TRBJ1-5
d_call: TRBD1
cdr3_aa: CASSGGTGALHQPQHF
cdr3_nt: TGTGCCAGCAGTGGGGGGACAGGGGCATTACATCAGCCCCAGCATTTT

v_call: TRBV27
clone_size: .
j_call: TRBJ2-7
d_call: TRBD2
cdr3_aa: CASSLMGTSGTEQYF
cdr3_nt: TGTGCCAGCAGTTTAATGGGGACTAGCGGGACCGAGCAGTACTTC

v_call: TRBV30
clone_size: .
j_call: TRBJ1-5
d_call: .
cdr3_aa: CAWSVSTGQPQHF
cdr3_nt: TGTGCCTGGAGTGTGTCAACGGGACAGCCCCAGCATTTT

v_call: TRBV19
clone_size: .
j_call: TRBJ1-2
d_call: TRBD1
cdr3_aa: CASSRTGNYGYTF
cdr3_nt: TGTGCCAGTAGTCGGACAGGGAACTATGGCTACACCTTC

v_call: TRBV6-2/TRBV6-3
clone_size: .
j_call: TRBJ2-2
d_call: TRBD2
cdr3_aa: CASSYSRAGGQSRTGELFF
cdr3_nt: TGTGCCAGCAGTTACTCGAGAGCGGGAGGCCAGTCGAGGACCGGGGAGCTGTTTTTT

v_call: TRBV28
clone_size: few
j_call: TRBJ2-1
d_call: TRBD2
cdr3_aa: CASSSAWGGAYNEQFF
cdr3_nt: TGTGCCAGCAGTTCCGCCTGGGGGGGGGCCTACAATGAGCAGTTCTTC

v_call: TRBV30
clone_size: .
j_call: TRBJ2-7
d_call: TRBD1
cdr3_aa: CAWNRDRVRSYEQYF
cdr3_nt: TGTGCCTGGAACCGGGACAGGGTTCGCTCCTACGAGCAGTACTTC

v_call: TRBV5-1
clone_size: .
j_call: TRBJ2-1
d_call: TRBD2
cdr3_aa: CASSAWTSGGALF
cdr3_nt: TGCGCCAGCAGCGCATGGACTAGCGGGGGGGCTCTCTTC

v_call: TRBV6-1
clone_size: .
j_call: TRBJ2-6
d_call: TRBD2
cdr3_aa: CASSGAGTSGRLTGANVLTF
cdr3_nt: TGTGCCAGCAGTGGAGCCGGGACTAGCGGGAGACTAACTGGGGCCAACGTCCTGACTTTC

v_call: TRBV28
clone_size: .
j_call: TRBJ1-2
d_call: .
cdr3_aa: CASSFSGHYGYTF
cdr3_nt: TGTGCCAGCAGTTTTTCAGGGCACTATGGCTACACCTTC

v_call: TRBV28
clone_size: .
j_call: TRBJ1-2
d_call: .
cdr3_aa: CASSLLNYGYTF
cdr3_nt: TGTGCCAGCAGTTTACTTAACTATGGCTACACCTTC

v_call: TRBV3-1/TRBV3-2
clone_size: .
j_call: TRBJ2-3
d_call: .
cdr3_aa: CASRSRSAGTSRNTQYF
cdr3_nt: TGTGCCAGCAGAAGCCGGTCCGCAGGGACTTCCCGGAATACGCAGTATTTT

v_call: TRBV14
clone_size: .
j_call: TRBJ2-3
d_call: TRBD2
cdr3_aa: CASSQVWTSAPGTDTQYF
cdr3_nt: TGTGCCAGCAGCCAAGTGTGGACTAGCGCCCCCGGCACAGATACGCAGTATTTT

v_call: TRBV5-1
clone_size: .
j_call: TRBJ1-2
d_call: TRBD1
cdr3_aa: CASSFGQGPYGYTF
cdr3_nt: TGCGCCAGCAGCTTTGGACAGGGACCCTATGGCTACACCTTC